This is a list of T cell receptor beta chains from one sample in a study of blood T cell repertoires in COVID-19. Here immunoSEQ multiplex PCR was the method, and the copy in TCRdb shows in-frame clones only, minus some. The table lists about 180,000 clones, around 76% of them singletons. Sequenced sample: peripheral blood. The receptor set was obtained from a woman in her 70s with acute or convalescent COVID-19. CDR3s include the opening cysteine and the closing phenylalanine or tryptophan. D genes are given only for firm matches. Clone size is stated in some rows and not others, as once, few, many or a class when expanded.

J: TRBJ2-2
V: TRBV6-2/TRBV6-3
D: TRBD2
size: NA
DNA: TGTGCCAGCAGTTACCATACTAGCGGGGGGGCCCGGGAGCTGTTTTTT
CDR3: CASSYHTSGGARELFF

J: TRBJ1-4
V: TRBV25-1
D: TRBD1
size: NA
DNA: TGTGCCAGCGGAACAGGGGCAACTAATGAAAAACTGTTTTTT
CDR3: CASGTGATNEKLFF

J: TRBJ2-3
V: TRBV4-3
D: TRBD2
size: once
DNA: TGCGCCAGCAGCCTTGGAGCGGGAGGCCGCACAGATACGCAGTATTTT
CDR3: CASSLGAGGRTDTQYF

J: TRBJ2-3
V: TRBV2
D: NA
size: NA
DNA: TGTGCCAGCAGTGGGGGCCTCGGTGCAGATACGCAGTATTTT
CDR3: CASSGGLGADTQYF

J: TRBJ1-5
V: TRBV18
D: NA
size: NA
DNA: TGTGCCAGCTCACCCAGGGTCTATAGCAATCAGCCCCAGCATTTT
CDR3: CASSPRVYSNQPQHF

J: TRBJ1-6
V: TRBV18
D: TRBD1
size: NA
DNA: TGTGCCAGCTCGAAGGGGTGGGACAGTCGTAATTCACCCCTCCACTTT
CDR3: CASSKGWDSRNSPLHF

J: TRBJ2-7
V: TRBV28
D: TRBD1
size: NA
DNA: TGTGCCAGCAGTCGACAGGGTCTCAGCTCCTACGAGCAGTACTTC
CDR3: CASSRQGLSSYEQYF

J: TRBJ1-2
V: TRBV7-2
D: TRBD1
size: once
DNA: TGTGCCAGCAGCTACAGGGGTAGAAACTATGGCTACACCTTC
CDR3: CASSYRGRNYGYTF

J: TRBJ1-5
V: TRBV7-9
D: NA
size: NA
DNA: TGTGCCAGCAGCCCCCGGGACACTAATCAGCCCCAGCATTTT
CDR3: CASSPRDTNQPQHF

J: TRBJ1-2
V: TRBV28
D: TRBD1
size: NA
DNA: TGTGCCAGCAGTCAAAACCGGGACAGGGTGAACTATGGCTACACCTTC
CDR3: CASSQNRDRVNYGYTF

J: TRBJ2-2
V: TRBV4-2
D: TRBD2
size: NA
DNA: TGTGCCAGCAGCCAAAGCGGGGGGAACACCGGGGAGCTGTTTTTT
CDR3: CASSQSGGNTGELFF

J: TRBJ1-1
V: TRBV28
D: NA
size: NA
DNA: TGTGCCAGCAGTCCGGGGGGGTCTGACACTGAAGCTTTCTTT
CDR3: CASSPGGSDTEAFF

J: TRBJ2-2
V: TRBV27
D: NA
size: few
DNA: TGTGCCAGCAGTTTAAGGGCAGGGGCGAACACCGGGGAGCTGTTTTTT
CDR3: CASSLRAGANTGELFF

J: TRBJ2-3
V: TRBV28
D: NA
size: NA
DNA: TGTGCCAGCAGTAACCCTAGTACAGATACGCAGTATTTT
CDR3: CASSNPSTDTQYF

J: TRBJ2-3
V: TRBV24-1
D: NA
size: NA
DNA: TGTGCCACCAGTGACCCACTAGCCATGGATACGCAGTATTTT
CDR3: CATSDPLAMDTQYF

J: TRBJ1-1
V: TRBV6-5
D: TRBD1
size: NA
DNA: TGTGCCAGCAGACGAGGGACAGAGAATGAAGCTTTCTTT
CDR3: CASRRGTENEAFF

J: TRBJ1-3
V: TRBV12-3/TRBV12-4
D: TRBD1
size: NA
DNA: TGTGCCAGCAGAACAGGGGCTGGAAACACCATATATTTT
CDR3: CASRTGAGNTIYF

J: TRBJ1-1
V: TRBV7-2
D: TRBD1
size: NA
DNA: TGTGCCAGCAGCTTAAGGGGGACAGGCGGCGGCACTGAAGCTTTCTTT
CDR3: CASSLRGTGGGTEAFF

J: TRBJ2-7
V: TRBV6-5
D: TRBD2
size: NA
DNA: TGTGCCAGCAGTTTGACTAGCGGGAGTTCCTACGAGCAGTACTTC
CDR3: CASSLTSGSSYEQYF

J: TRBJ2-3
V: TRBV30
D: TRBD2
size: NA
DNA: TGTGCCTGGAGTCGCGGGGGGGTAAGCACAGATACGCAGTATTTT
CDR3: CAWSRGGVSTDTQYF

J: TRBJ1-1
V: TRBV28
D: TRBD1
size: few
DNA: TGTGCCAGCAGTGGACAGGGGGGTGAAGCTTTCTTT
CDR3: CASSGQGGEAFF

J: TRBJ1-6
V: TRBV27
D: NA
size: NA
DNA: TGTGCCAGCAGTTTTACGCGGAATTCACCCCTCCACTTT
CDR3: CASSFTRNSPLHF

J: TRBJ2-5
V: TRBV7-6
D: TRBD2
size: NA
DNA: TGTGCCAGCAGCATGGGACTAGCGGGGGGAAAAGAGACCCAGTACTTC
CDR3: CASSMGLAGGKETQYF

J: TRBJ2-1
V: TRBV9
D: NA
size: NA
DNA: TGTGCCAGCAATCTGGCGGGCCCCAACAATGAGCAGTTCTTC
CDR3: CASNLAGPNNEQFF

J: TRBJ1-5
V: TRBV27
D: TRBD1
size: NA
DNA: TGTGCCAGCAGTTTGGTTCCCCCCGGGGACAGGCCTTATCAGCCCCAGCATTTT
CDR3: CASSLVPPGDRPYQPQHF

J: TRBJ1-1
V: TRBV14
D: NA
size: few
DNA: TGTGCCAGCAGCCCCCCAGAGGCAAAGGTCTTGAACACTGAAGCTTTCTTT
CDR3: CASSPPEAKVLNTEAFF

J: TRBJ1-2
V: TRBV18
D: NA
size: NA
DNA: TGTGCCAGCTCACCCCCGGCGTTGGACAGCTATGGCTACACCTTC
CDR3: CASSPPALDSYGYTF

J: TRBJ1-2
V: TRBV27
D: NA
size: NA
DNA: TGTGCCAGCAGCCCCTCGGTCGGTGGCTACACCTTC
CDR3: CASSPSVGGYTF

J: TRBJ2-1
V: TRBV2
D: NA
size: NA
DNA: TGTGCCAGCAGTGACTTGAGCTCCTACAATGAGCAGTTCTTC
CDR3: CASSDLSSYNEQFF

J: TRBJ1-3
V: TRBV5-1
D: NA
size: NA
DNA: TGCGCCAGCAGCTTGGAACCACCGGGAGAAGGAAACACCATATATTTT
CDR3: CASSLEPPGEGNTIYF

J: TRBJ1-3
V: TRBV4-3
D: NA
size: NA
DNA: TGCGCCAGTAAATCCTATGGAAACACCATATATTTT
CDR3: CASKSYGNTIYF

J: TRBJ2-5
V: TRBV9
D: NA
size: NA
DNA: TGTGCCAGCAGCGTAGGCCCCAGGGGGGAAGAGACCCAGTACTTC
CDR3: CASSVGPRGEETQYF